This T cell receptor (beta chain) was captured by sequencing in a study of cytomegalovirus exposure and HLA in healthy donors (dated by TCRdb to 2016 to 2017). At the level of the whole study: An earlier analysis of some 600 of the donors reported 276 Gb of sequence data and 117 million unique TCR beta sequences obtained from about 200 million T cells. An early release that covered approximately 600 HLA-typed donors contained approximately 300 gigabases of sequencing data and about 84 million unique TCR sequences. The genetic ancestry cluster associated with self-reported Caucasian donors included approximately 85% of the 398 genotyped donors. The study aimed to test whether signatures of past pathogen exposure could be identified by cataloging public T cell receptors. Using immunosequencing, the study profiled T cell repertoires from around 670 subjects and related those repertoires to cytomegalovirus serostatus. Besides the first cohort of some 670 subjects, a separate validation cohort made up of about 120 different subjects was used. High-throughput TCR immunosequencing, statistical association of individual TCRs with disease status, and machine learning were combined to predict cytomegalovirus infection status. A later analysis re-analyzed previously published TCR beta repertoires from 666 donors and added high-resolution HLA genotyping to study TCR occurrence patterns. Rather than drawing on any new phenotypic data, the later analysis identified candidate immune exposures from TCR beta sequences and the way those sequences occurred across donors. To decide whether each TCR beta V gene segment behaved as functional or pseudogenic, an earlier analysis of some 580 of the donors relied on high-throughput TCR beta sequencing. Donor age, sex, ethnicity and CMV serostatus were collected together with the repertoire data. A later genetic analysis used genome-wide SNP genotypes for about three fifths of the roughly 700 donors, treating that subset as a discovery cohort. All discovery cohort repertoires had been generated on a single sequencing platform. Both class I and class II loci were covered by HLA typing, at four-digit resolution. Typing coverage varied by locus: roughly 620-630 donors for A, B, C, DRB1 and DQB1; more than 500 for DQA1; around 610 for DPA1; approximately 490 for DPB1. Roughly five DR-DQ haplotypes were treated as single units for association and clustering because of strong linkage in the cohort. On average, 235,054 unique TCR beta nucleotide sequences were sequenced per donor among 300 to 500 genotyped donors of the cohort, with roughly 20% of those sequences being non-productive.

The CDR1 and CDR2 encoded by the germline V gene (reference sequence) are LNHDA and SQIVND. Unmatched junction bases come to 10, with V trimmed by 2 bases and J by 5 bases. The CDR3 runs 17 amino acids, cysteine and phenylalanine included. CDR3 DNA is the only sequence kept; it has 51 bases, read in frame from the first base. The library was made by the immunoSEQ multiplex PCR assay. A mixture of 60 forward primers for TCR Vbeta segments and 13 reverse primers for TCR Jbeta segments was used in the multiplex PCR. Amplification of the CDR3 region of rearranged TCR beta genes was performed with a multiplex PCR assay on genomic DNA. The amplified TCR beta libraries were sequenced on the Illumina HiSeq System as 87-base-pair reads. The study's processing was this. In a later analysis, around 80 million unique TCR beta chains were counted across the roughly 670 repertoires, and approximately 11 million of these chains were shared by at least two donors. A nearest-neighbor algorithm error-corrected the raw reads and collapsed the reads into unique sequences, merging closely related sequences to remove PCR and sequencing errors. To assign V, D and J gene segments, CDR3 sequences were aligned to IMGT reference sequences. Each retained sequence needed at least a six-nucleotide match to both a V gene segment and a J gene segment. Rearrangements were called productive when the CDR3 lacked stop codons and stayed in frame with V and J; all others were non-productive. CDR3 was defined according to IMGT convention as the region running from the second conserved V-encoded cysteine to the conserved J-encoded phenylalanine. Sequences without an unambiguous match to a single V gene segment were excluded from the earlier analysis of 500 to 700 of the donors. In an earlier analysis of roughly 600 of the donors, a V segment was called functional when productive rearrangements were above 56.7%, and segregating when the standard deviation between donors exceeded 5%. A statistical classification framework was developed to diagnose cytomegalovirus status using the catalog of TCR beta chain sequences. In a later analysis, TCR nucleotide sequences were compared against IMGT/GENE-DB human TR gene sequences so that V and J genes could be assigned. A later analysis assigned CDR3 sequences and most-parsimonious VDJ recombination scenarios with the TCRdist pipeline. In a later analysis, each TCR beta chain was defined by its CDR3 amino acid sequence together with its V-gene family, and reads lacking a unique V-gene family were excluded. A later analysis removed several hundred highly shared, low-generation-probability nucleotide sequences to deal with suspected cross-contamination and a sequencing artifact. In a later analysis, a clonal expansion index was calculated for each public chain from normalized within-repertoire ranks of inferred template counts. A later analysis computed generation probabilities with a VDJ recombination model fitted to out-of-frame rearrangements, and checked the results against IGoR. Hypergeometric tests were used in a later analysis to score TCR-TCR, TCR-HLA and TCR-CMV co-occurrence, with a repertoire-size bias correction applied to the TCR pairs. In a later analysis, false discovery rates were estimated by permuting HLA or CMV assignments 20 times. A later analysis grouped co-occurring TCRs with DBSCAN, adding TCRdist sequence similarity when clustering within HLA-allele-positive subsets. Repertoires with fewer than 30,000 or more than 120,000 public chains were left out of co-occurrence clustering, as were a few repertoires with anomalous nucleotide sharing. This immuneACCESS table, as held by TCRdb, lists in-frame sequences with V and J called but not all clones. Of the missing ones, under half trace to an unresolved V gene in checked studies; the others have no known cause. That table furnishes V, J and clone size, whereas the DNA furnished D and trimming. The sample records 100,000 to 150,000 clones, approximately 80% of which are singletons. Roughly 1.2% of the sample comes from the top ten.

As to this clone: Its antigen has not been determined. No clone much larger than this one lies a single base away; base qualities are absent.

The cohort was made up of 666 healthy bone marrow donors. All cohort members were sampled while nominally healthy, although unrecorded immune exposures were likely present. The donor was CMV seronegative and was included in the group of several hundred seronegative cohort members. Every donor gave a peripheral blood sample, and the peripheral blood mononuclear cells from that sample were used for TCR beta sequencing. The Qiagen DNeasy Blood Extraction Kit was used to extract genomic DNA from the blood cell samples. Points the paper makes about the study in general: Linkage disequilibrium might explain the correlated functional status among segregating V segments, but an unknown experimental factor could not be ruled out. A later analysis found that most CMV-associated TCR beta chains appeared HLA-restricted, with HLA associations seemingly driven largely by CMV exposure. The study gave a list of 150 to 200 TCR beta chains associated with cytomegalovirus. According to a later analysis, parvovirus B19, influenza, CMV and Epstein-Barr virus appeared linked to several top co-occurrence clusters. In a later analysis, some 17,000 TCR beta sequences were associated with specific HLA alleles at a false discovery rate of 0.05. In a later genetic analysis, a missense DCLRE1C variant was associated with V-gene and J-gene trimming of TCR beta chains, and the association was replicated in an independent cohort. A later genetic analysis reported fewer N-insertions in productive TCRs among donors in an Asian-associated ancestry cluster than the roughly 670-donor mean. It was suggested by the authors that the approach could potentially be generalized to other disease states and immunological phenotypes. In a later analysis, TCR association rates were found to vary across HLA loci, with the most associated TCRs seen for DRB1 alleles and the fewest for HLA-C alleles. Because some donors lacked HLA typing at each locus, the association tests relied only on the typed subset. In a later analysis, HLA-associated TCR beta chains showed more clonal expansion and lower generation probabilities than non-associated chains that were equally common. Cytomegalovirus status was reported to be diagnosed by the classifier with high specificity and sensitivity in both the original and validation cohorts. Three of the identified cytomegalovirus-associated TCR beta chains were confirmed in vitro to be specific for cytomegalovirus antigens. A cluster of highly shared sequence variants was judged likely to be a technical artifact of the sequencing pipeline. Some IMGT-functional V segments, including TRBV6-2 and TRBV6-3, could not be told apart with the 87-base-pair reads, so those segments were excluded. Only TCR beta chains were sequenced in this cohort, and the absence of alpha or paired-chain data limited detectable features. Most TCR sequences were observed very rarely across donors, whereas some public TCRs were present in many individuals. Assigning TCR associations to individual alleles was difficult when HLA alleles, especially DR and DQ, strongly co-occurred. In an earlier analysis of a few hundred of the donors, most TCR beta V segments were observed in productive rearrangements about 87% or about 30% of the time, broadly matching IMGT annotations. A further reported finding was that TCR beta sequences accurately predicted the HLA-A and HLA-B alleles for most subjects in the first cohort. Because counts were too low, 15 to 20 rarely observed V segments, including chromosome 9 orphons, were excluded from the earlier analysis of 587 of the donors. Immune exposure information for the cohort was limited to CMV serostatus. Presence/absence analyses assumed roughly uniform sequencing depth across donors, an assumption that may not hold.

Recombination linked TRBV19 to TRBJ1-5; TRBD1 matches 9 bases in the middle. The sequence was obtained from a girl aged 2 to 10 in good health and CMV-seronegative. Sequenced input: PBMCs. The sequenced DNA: TGTGCCAGTAGTATAATAAGGGACAGGGCGCGGTATCAGCCCCAGCATTTT. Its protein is CASSIIRDRARYQPQHF. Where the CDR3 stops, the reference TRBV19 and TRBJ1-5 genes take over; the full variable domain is DGGITQSPKYLFRKEGQNVTLSCEQNLNHDAMYWYRQDPGQGLRLIYYSQIVNDFQKGDIAEGYSVSREKKESFPLTVTSAQKNPTAFYLCASSIIRDRARYQPQHFGDGTRLSIL.